This entry features one T cell receptor (beta chain) sequence. The CDR3 has 15 residues. Germline CDR1 and CDR2: SGHAT and FQNNGV. After removal of 5 bases from V and 4 bases from J, the junction contained 9 bases not matched to a gene. The sample comes from a study of blood T cell repertoires in COVID-19. Profiled with immunoSEQ multiplex PCR; TCRdb holds only in-frame clones, not every one. Altogether about 98,000 clones are present, approximately 86% being singletons, with the ten largest covering approximately 10%. The gene calls are TRBV11-2 and TRBJ2-3, with TRBD2 matching 7 bases. Sequences were obtained from peripheral blood. This sequence was found in a man aged 50 to 59 with acute or convalescent COVID-19. The DNA of the CDR3 is TGTGCCAGCAGCCCGACGGGTCGGGGGGCAGATACGCAGTATTTT. It translates to CASSPTGRGADTQYF. Combining the CDR3 with reference TRBV11-2 and TRBJ2-3 gives the whole variable domain EAGVAQSPRYKIIEKRQSVAFWCNPISGHATLYWYQQILGQGPKLLIQFQNNGVVDDSQLPKDRFSAERLKGVDSTLKIQPAKLEDSAVYLCASSPTGRGADTQYFGPGTRLTVL.